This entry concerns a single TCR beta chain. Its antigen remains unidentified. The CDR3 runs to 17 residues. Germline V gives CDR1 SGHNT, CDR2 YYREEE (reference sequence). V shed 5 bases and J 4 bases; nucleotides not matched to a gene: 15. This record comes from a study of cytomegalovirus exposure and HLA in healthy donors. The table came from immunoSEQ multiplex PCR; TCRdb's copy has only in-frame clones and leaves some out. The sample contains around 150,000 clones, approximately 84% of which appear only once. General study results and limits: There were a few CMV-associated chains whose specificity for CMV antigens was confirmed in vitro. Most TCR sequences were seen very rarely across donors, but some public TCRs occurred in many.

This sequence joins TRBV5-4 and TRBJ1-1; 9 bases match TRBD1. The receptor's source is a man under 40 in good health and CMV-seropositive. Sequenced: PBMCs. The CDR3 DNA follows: TGTGCCAGCAGGCGAGCCGGGACAGGGATTTGGGGCACTGAAGCTTTCTTT. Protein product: CASRRAGTGIWGTEAFF. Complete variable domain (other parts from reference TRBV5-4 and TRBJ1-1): ETGVTQSPTHLIKTRGQQVTLRCSSQSGHNTVSWYQQALGQGPQFIFQYYREEENGRGNFPPRFSGLQFPNYSSELNVNALELDDSALYLCASRRAGTGIWGTEAFFGQGTRLTVV.